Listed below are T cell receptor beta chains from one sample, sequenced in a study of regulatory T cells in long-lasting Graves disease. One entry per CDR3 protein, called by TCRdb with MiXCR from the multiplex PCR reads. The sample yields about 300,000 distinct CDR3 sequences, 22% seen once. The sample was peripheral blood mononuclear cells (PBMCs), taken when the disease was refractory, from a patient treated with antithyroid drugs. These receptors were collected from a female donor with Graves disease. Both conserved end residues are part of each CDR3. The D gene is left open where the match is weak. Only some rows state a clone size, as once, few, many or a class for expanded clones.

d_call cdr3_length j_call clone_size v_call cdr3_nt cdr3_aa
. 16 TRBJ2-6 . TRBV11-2 TGTGCCAGCAGCTTAGCGGGGGCTTCTGGGGCCAACGTCCTGACTTTC CASSLAGASGANVLTF
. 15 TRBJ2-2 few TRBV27 TGTGCCACCCGAAGTTTGCGGGCGAACACCGGGGAGCTGTTTTTT CATRSLRANTGELFF
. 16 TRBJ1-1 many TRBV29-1 TGCAGCGTTGAAGATGATGGGGGGGACATGAACACTGAAGCTTTCTTT CSVEDDGGDMNTEAFF
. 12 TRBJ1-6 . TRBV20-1 TGCAGTGCTAGGGACCCGCCGGAATCCCTCCACTTT CSARDPPESLHF
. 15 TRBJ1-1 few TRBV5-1 TGCGCCAGCAGCGATCCGACAGAACTGAACACTGAAGCTTTCTTT CASSDPTELNTEAFF
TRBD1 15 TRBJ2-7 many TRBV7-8 TGTGCCAGCAGCTCCGCGGGACAGGGGGCTTATGAGCAGTACTTC CASSSAGQGAYEQYF
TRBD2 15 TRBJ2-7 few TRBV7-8 TGTGCCAGCACAATCATTGGGACTAGCGGAAACGAGCAGTACTTC CASTIIGTSGNEQYF
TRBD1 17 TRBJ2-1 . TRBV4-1 TGCGCCAGCAGCCGGATTCCGGGACAGGGTAGTTACAATGAGCAGTTCTTC CASSRIPGQGSYNEQFF
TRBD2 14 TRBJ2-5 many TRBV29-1 TGCAGCGTTGAGGGAGCGGGGGTGCAAGAGACCCAGTACTTC CSVEGAGVQETQYF
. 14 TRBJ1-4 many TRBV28 TGTGCCAGCAGGCCATCGGGGGCTAGGGAAAAACTGTTTTTT CASRPSGAREKLFF
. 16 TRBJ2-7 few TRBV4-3 TGCGCCAGCAGCCAAGAACCCGACTTTTCGCAGGGTCAGCAGTACTTC CASSQEPDFSQGQQYF
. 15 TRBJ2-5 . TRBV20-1 TGCAGTGCTAGAGATACATCCAAGGGGGAAGAGACCCAGTACTTC CSARDTSKGEETQYF
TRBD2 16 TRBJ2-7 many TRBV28 TGTGCCAGCAGTGCCCGTAGACTAGCGGACCCCTACGAGCAGTACTTC CASSARRLADPYEQYF
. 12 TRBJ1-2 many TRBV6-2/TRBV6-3 TGTGCCAGCAGCGGGATTAACTATGGCTACACCTTC CASSGINYGYTF
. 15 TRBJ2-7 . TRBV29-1 TGCAGCGGGCGGCGACGGGCAGGGGGGTCTCACGAGCAGTACTTC CSGRRRAGGSHEQYF
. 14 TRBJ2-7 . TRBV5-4 TGTGCCAGCAGCAAGGGACACGGAGTCTACGAGCAGTACTTC CASSKGHGVYEQYF
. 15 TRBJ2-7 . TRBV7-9 TGTGCCAGCAGCTTAGCGTCTTCCGGGGTCCACGAGCAGTACTTC CASSLASSGVHEQYF
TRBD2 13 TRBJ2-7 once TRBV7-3 TGTGCCAGCAGCTTAAACCGTCTAGCGGGACTGCACTTC CASSLNRLAGLHF
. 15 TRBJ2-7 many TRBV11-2 TGTGCCAGCAGCGTCGGGGCAAGCAGGATGTACGAGCAGTACTTC CASSVGASRMYEQYF
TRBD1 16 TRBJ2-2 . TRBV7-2 TGTGCCAGCAGCTTAGGGGACAGGAGGTACACCGGGGAGCTGTTTTTT CASSLGDRRYTGELFF
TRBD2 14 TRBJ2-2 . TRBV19 TGTGCCAGTAGTATCTTGCGGGAGCCCGGGGAGCTGTTTTTT CASSILREPGELFF
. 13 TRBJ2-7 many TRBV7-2 TGTGCCAGCAGCTTGGAGCGCGGTTCCGAGCAGTACTTC CASSLERGSEQYF
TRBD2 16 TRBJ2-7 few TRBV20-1 TGCAGTGCTAGACTGTTTTGGGGGGGGAGCTCCTACGAGCAGTACTTC CSARLFWGGSSYEQYF
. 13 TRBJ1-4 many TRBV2 TGTGCCAGCAGGCGGTGGGAAGGAGAAAAACTGTTTTTT CASRRWEGEKLFF
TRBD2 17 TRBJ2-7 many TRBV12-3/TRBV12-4 TGTGCCAGCAGCCCTAGCAGACTAGCGGGAGTCTCGCACGAGCAGTACTTC CASSPSRLAGVSHEQYF
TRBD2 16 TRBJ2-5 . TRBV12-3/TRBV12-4 TGTGCCAGCAGTTTAGCGAACCTAGCGGGAGCGGAGACCCAGTACTTC CASSLANLAGAETQYF
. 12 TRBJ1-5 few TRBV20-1 TGCAGTGCGGTTCGAGGCGATCAGCCCCAGCATTTT CSAVRGDQPQHF
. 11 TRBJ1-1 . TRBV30 TGTGCCTGGAATCAGAAAGATGAAGCTTTCTTT CAWNQKDEAFF
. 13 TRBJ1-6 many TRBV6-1 TGTGCCAGCAGGTTTGACAGCCATTCACCCCTCCACTTT CASRFDSHSPLHF
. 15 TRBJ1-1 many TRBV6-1 TGTGCCAGCAGTGAAAACCAATGGCGGTACACTGAAGCTTTCTTT CASSENQWRYTEAFF
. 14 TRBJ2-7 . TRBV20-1 TGCAGTGCTAGTCGACAGGGACTGGGCTACGAGCAGTACTTC CSASRQGLGYEQYF
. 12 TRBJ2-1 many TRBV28 TGTGCCAGCAGTCTACTAAGGAATGAGCAGTTCTTC CASSLLRNEQFF
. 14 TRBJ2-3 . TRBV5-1 TGCGCCAGCAGCTTTACGGGGGACACAGATACGCAGTATTTT CASSFTGDTDTQYF
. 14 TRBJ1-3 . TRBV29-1 TGCAGCGTTGTAGACAGCAACTCTGGAAACACCATATATTTT CSVVDSNSGNTIYF
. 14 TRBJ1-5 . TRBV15 TGTGCCACCAGCAGAGATCTCGGGGCTCAGCCCCAGCATTTT CATSRDLGAQPQHF
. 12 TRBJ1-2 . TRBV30 TGTGCCTTGACAGAGACTAACTATGGCTACACCTTC CALTETNYGYTF